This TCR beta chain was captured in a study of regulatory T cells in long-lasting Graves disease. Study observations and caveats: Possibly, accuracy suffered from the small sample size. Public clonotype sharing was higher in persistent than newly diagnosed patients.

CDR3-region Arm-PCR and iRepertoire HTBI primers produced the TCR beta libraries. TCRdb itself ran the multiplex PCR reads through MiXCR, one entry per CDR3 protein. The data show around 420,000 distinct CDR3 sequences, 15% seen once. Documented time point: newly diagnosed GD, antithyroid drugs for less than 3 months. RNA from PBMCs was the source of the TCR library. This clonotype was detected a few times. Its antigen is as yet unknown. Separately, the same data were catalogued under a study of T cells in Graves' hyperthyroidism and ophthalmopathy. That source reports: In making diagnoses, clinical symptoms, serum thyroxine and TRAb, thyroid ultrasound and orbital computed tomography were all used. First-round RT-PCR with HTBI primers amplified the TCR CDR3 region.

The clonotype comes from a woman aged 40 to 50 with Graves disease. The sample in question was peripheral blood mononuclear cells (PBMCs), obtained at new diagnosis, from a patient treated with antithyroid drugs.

DNA of the CDR3: TGTGCCAGCAGTTACGGCCTGGGACAGGGGGACACTGAAGCTTTCTTT. As protein: CASSYGLGQGDTEAFF. This rearrangement joins TRBV6-2 or TRBV6-3 to TRBJ1-1, with 11 bases identical to TRBD1. Germline trimming cut 2 bases from V and 3 bases from J; bases unmatched to any gene: 5. The CDR3 totals 16 residues. The germline V gene encodes CDR1 MNHEY and CDR2 SVGEGT.